The 3 T cell receptor beta chains below come from one sample, sequenced in a study of cytomegalovirus exposure and HLA in healthy donors. Researchers ran the PCR with 60 Vbeta and 13 Jbeta primers. The method was immunoSEQ multiplex PCR; TCRdb's version includes in-frame clones alone and lacks a portion of them. This repertoire includes about 58,000 clones. The specimen sequenced was PBMCs. Source of these receptors: a young woman in good health and CMV-seronegative.

The gene calls are TRBV4-2 and TRBJ2-7, with TRBD2 identical over 9 bases. V lost 4 bases to trimming and J lost 7 bases; unmatched junction nucleotides: 11. The CDR3 has 15 amino acids. Germline CDR1 LGHNA, CDR2 YNFKEQ. The CDR3 region has the DNA TGTGCCAGCAGCCGGGCGAAGCGGGGGGACGTAGAGCAGTACTTC. The encoded protein is CASSRAKRGDVEQYF.

CDR3 DNA sequence: TGTGCCAGCAGCTCCGGGACAGGGGACTACGAGCAGTACTTC. Protein sequence: CASSSGTGDYEQYF. The rearrangement joins TRBV6-5 to TRBJ2-7; 10 bases agree with TRBD1. The CDR3 runs to 14 residues. Trimming removed 6 bases from V and 3 bases from J; junction bases left unmatched: 5. Germline values: CDR1 MNHEY, CDR2 SVGAGI.

The chain is built from TRBV27 and TRBJ1-4, with D perhaps TRBD1 (5 bases). Germline V lookup: CDR1 MNHEY, CDR2 SMNVEV (reference sequence). This CDR3 comprises 15 residues. Trimming left V 0 bases short and J 5 bases short, with 10 bases between. CDR3 nucleotides: TGTGCCAGCAGTTTATCGCCCCGACAGAATGAAAAACTGTTTTTT. Translated, it gives CASSLSPRQNEKLFF. The full variable domain, with the rest looked up from reference TRBV27 and TRBJ1-4, is EAQVTQNPRYLITVTGKKLTVTCSQNMNHEYMSWYRQDPGLGLRQIYYSMNVEVTDKGDVPEGYKVSRKEKRNFPLILESPSPNQTSLYFCASSLSPRQNEKLFFGSGTQLSVL.